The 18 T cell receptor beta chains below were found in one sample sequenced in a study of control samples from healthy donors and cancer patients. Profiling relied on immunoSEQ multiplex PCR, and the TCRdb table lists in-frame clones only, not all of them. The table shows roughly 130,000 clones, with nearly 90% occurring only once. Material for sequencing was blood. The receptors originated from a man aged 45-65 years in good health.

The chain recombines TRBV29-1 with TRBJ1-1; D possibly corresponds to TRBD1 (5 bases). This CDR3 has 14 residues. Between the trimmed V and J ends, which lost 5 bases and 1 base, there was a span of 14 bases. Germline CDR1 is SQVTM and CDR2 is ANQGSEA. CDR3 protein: CSVPPYQGNTEAFF. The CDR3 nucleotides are TGCAGCGTTCCCCCCTATCAGGGGAACACTGAAGCTTTCTTT.

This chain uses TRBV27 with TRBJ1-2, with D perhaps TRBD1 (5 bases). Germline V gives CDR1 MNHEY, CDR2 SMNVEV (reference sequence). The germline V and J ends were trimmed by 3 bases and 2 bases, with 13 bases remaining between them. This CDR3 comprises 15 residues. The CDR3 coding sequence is TGTGCCAGCAGTTTTACAGGAGCCCGAAACTATGGCTACACCTTC. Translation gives CASSFTGARNYGYTF.

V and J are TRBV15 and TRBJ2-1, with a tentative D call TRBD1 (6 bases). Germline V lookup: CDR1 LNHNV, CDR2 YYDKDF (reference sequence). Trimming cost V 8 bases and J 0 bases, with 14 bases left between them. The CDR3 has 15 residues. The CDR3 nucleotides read TGTGCCACCGCGTCGGACAGTAGCTCCTACAATGAGCAGTTCTTC. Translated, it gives CATASDSSSYNEQFF.

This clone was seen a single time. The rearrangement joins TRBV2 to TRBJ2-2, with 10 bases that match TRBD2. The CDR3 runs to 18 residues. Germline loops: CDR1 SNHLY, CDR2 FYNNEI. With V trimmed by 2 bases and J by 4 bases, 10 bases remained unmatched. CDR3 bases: TGTGCCAGCAGTGAATCAGCGGGGGGGCGGTTAGGCACCGGGGAGCTGTTTTTT. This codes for CASSESAGGRLGTGELFF.

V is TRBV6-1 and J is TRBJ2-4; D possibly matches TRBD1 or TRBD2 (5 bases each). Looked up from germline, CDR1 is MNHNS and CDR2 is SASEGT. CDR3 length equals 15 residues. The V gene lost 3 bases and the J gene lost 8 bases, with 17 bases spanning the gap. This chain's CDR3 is CASSDLGTSRYIQYF. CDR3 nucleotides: TGTGCCAGCAGTGATCTTGGGACCTCGCGTTACATTCAGTACTTC.

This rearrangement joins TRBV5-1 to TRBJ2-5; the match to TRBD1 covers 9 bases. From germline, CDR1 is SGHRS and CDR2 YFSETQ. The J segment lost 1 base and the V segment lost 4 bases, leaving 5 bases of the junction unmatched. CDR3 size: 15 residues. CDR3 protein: CASSDGQGIQETQYF. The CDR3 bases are TGCGCCAGCAGCGATGGACAGGGGATCCAAGAGACCCAGTACTTC.

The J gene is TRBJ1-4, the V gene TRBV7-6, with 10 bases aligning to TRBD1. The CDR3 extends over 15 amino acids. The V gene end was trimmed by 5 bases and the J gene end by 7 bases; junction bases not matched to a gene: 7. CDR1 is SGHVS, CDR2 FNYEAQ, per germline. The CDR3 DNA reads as TGTGCCAGCAGCCGCCGACAGGGGGCGGGTGAAAAACTGTTTTTT. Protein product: CASSRRQGAGEKLFF.

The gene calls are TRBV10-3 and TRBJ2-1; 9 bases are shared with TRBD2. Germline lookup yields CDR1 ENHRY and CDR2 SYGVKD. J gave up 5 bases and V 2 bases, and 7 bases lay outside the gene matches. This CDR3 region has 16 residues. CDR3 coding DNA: TGTGCCATCAGTGAGGGGTTGCGGGGGGGCAACAATGAGCAGTTCTTC. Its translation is CAISEGLRGGNNEQFF.

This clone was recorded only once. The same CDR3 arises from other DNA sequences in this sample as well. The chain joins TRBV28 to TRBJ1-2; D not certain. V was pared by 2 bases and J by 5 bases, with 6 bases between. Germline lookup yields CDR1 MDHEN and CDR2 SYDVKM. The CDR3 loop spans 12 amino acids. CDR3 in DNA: TGTGCCAGCAGTTTAGGAGGGTATGGCTACACCTTC. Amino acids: CASSLGGYGYTF.

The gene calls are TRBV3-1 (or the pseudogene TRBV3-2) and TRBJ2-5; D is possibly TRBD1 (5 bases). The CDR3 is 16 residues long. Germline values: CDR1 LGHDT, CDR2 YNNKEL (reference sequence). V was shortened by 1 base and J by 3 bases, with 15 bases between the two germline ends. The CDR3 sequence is CASSQGTLRYKETQYF. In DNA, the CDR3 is TGTGCCAGCAGCCAAGGGACACTACGCTATAAAGAGACCCAGTACTTC.

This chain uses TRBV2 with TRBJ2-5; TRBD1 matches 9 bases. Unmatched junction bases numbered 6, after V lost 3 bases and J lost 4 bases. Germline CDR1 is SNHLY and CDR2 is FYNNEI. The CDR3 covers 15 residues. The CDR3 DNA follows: TGTGCCAGCAGTGAGGGACAGGGTTTTTTAGAGACCCAGTACTTC. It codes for CASSEGQGFLETQYF.

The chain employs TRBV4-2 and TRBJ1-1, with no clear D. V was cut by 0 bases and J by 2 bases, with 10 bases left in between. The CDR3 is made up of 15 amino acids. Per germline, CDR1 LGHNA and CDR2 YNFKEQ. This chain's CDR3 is CASSQEDSDNTEAFF. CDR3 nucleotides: TGTGCCAGCAGCCAAGAAGACTCGGACAACACTGAAGCTTTCTTT.

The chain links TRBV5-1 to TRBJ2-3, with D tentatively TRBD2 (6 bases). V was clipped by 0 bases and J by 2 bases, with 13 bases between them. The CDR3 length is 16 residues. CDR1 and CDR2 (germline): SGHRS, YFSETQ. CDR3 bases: TGCGCCAGCAGCTTGGTAGGTGGGGGGACCACAGATACGCAGTATTTT. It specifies CASSLVGGGTTDTQYF.

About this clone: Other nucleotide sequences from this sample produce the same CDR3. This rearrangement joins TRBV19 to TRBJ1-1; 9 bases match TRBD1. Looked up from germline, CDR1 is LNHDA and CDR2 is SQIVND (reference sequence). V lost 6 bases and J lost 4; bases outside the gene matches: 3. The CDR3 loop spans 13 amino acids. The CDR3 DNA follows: TGTGCCAGTAGCCCGACAGGGGGCACTGAAGCTTTCTTT. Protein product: CASSPTGGTEAFF.

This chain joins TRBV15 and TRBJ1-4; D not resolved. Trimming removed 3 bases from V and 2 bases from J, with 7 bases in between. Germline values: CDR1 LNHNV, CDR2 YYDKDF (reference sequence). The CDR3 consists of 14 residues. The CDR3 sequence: CATSRGYTNEKLFF. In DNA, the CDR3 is TGTGCCACCAGCAGGGGTTACACTAATGAAAAACTGTTTTTT.

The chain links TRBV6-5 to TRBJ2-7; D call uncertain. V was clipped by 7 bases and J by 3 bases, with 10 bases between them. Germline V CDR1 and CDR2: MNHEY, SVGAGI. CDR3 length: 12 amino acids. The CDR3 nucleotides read TGTGCCAGCAACGACCTCAACTACGAGCAGTACTTC. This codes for CASNDLNYEQYF.

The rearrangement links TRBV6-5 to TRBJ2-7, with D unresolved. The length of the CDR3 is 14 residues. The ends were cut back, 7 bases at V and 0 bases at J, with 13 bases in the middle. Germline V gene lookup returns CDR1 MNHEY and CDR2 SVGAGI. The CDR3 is CASKLSRSSYEQYF. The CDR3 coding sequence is TGTGCCAGCAAGCTGAGCAGGTCCTCCTACGAGCAGTACTTC.

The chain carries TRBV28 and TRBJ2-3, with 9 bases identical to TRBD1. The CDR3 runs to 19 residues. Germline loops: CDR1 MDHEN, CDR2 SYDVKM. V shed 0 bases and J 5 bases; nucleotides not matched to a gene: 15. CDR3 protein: CASSLWEQGAVGGGDTQYF. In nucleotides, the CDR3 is TGTGCCAGCAGTTTATGGGAACAGGGGGCCGTCGGTGGTGGAGATACGCAGTATTTT.